One and the same sample provided the 21 T cell receptor beta chains below, sequenced in a study of blood T cell repertoires in COVID-19. Profiling relied on immunoSEQ multiplex PCR, and the TCRdb table lists in-frame clones only, not all of them. The sample consists of a few hundred thousand clones, 80% to 85% of them appearing once. Sequencing was carried out using peripheral blood. These TCRs come from a man aged 60 to 75 with acute or convalescent COVID-19.

V gene TRBV3-1 (or the pseudogene TRBV3-2) combines with J gene TRBJ1-4; 9 nucleotides match TRBD1. The CDR3 covers 15 residues. The germline V gene has CDR1 LGHDT and CDR2 YNNKEL (reference sequence). V gave up 4 bases and J gave up 11 bases; unmatched junction bases: 11. CDR3 residues: CASSRKEQGAGKLFF. In DNA form, the CDR3 reads TGTGCCAGCAGCCGAAAGGAACAGGGGGCTGGGAAACTGTTTTTT.

This clone came up a few times. The chain uses TRBV19 and TRBJ1-6; 7 bases align to TRBD1. The length of the CDR3 is 15 residues. From germline, CDR1 is LNHDA and CDR2 SQIVND (reference sequence). The J segment lost 5 bases and the V segment lost 9 bases, leaving 10 bases of the junction unmatched. The CDR3 DNA reads as TGTGCCAGCATCCCCAGGGACAGCCATAATTCACCCCTCCACTTT. Translation: CASIPRDSHNSPLHF. Combining the CDR3 with reference TRBV19 and TRBJ1-6 gives the whole variable domain DGGITQSPKYLFRKEGQNVTLSCEQNLNHDAMYWYRQDPGQGLRLIYYSQIVNDFQKGDIAEGYSVSREKKESFPLTVTSAQKNPTAFYLCASIPRDSHNSPLHFGNGTRLTVT.

The gene calls are TRBV18 and TRBJ2-3; TRBD1 might be the D (5 bases). Germline V gene sequence: CDR1 KGHSH, CDR2 LQKENI. The ends were cut back, 4 bases at V and 2 bases at J, with 22 bases in the middle. The CDR3 sequence is 18 residues long. In nucleotides, the CDR3 is TGTGCCAGCTCACGACAAAGCAAAGGGGCGACAAACACAGATACGCAGTATTTT. Amino acid sequence: CASSRQSKGATNTDTQYF.

This clone was picked up a small number of times. The chain combines TRBV4-2 with TRBJ1-1; 9 bases are shared with TRBD1. Germline loops: CDR1 LGHNA, CDR2 YNFKEQ. The CDR3 extends over 15 amino acids. Trimming cost V 0 bases and J 3 bases; bases outside gene matches: 2. The CDR3 loop is CASSQETGGDTEAFF. The DNA of the CDR3 is TGTGCCAGCAGCCAAGAGACAGGGGGTGACACTGAAGCTTTCTTT.

The J gene is TRBJ1-2, the V gene TRBV4-1; 12 bases fit TRBD1. The germline V gene has CDR1 MGHRA and CDR2 YSYEKL. The CDR3 extends over 16 amino acids. Trimming at V came to 4 bases and at J to 1 base, leaving 4 bases not matched to a gene. The CDR3 DNA sequence: TGCGCCAGCAGCCTGGGACAGGGGGCGGGTAACTATGGCTACACCTTC. Translation gives CASSLGQGAGNYGYTF.

The DNA for the CDR3 is TGCGCCAGCAGTCCCAGGACTAGCGGGACCTACGAGCAGTACTTC. Protein sequence: CASSPRTSGTYEQYF. The gene calls are TRBV5-1 and TRBJ2-7; 12 bases map to TRBD2. CDR3 length equals 15 residues. V was clipped by 5 bases and J by 2 bases; unmatched bases: 5. The V gene's germline CDR1 is SGHRS and CDR2 YFSETQ.

This clone was picked up one time. The chain combines TRBV2 with TRBJ1-2; D remains ambiguous. Deletions cut 7 bases from V and 4 bases from J, with 10 bases between. CDR1 SNHLY and CDR2 FYNNEI come from the germline V gene. The CDR3 covers 12 residues. The CDR3 sequence: CASNSGSYGYTF. The CDR3 DNA reads as TGTGCCAGCAATTCGGGAAGCTATGGCTACACCTTC.

The J gene is TRBJ2-6, the V gene TRBV7-9; a possible D gene is TRBD1 (5 bases). CDR1 is SEHNR and CDR2 is FQNEAQ in the germline V gene (reference sequence). V lost 2 bases and J lost 0, with 11 bases in between. The CDR3 consists of 17 residues. Here the CDR3 reads CASSLWGRASGANVLTF. For the CDR3, the DNA is TGTGCCAGCAGCTTATGGGGCAGGGCCTCTGGGGCCAACGTCCTGACTTTC.

This chain joins TRBV6-2 or TRBV6-3 and TRBJ1-2, with D possibly TRBD1 on 5 matching bases. Trimming took 6 bases from V and 3 from J, leaving 11 bases between them. CDR1 and CDR2 from the germline V gene are MNHEY and SVGEGT. The CDR3 runs to 13 residues. The CDR3 DNA reads as TGTGCCAGCAGCCTGGGGGGAGACTATGGCTACACCTTC. Translated, it gives CASSLGGDYGYTF.

The chain recombines TRBV11-1 with TRBJ2-5; D perhaps matches TRBD2 (6 bases). CDR1 and CDR2 (germline): SGHAT, FQDESV (reference sequence). Deletions cut 3 bases from V and 1 base from J, with 9 bases between. The CDR3 consists of 14 residues. In DNA form, the CDR3 reads TGTGCCAGCAGCTTGGGCGGGATCCAAGAGACCCAGTACTTC. Residues: CASSLGGIQETQYF.

The genes are TRBV27 and TRBJ2-7, with 9 bases identical to TRBD2. The CDR3 totals 14 residues. After removal of 4 bases from V and 3 bases from J, the junction contained 4 bases not matched to a gene. Looked up from germline, CDR1 is MNHEY and CDR2 is SMNVEV (reference sequence). CDR3 protein: CASSWGGRVYEQYF. CDR3 coding DNA: TGTGCCAGCAGTTGGGGCGGGAGGGTCTACGAGCAGTACTTC.

The gene calls are TRBV19 and TRBJ2-3, with 9 bases matching TRBD2. This CDR3 comprises 16 residues. The germline V gene has CDR1 LNHDA and CDR2 SQIVND (reference sequence). Trimming removed 6 bases from V and 0 bases from J; junction bases left unmatched: 7. CDR3 sequence reads: CASSRETSGSTDTQYF. CDR3 DNA sequence: TGTGCCAGTAGCCGGGAAACTAGCGGGAGCACAGATACGCAGTATTTT.

This clone was found a few times. The chain couples TRBV6-2 or TRBV6-3 to TRBJ1-3; D not certain. The CDR3 is made up of 15 amino acids. Trimming shortened V by 0 bases and J by 1 base, and 7 bases separated the two germline ends. The germline gives CDR1 MNHEY, CDR2 SVGEGT. DNA for the CDR3: TGTGCCAGCAGTTACTCAGAAGCATCTGGAAACACCATATATTTT. Translating it yields CASSYSEASGNTIYF.

This sequence joins TRBV7-9 and TRBJ2-7; 11 bases fit TRBD2. This CDR3 contains 16 residues. CDR1 SEHNR and CDR2 FQNEAQ come from the germline V gene (reference sequence). Germline trimming cut 3 bases from V and 0 bases from J; bases unmatched to any gene: 4. CDR3 in DNA: TGTGCCAGCAGCTTTTGGCTAGCGGGAGGCTCCTACGAGCAGTACTTC. This encodes CASSFWLAGGSYEQYF. The full variable domain, its missing parts supplied by reference TRBV7-9 and TRBJ2-7, is DTGVSQNPRHKITKRGQNVTFRCDPISEHNRLYWYRQTLGQGPEFLTYFQNEAQLEKSRLLSDRFSAERPKGSFSTLEIQRTEQGDSAMYLCASSFWLAGGSYEQYFGPGTRLTVT.

This chain links TRBV30 with TRBJ2-3; the D is unclear. Germline CDR1 and CDR2: GTSNPN and SVGIG (reference sequence). The CDR3 contains 13 residues. V was trimmed by 0 bases and J by 5 bases, leaving 9 bases between them. The CDR3 bases are TGTGCCTGGAGTGTACGCCTAAGAGATACGCAGTATTTT. Translated: CAWSVRLRDTQYF.

The chain links TRBV9 to TRBJ1-2; D is uncertain. V dropped 1 base and J dropped 0 bases, with 10 bases sitting between them. CDR3 length equals 15 residues. Per germline, CDR1 SGDLS and CDR2 YYNGEE. CDR3: CASSVSYRANYGYTF. The CDR3 region has the DNA TGTGCCAGCAGCGTATCATACAGAGCTAACTATGGCTACACCTTC. Based on the CDR3 plus reference TRBV9 and TRBJ1-2, the full variable domain is DSGVTQTPKHLITATGQRVTLRCSPRSGDLSVYWYQQSLDQGLQFLIQYYNGEERAKGNILERFSAQQFPDLHSELNLSSLELGDSALYFCASSVSYRANYGYTFGSGTRLTVV.

V usage is TRBV5-1 and J usage is TRBJ2-2, with 8 bases lining up with TRBD1. CDR3 length: 15 residues. V lost 1 base, J lost 6 bases, and 5 bases stayed unmatched. Looked up from germline, CDR1 is SGHRS and CDR2 is YFSETQ. The chain's CDR3 is CASSLQGAPAGELFF. In nucleotides, the CDR3 is TGCGCCAGCAGCTTGCAGGGGGCCCCCGCCGGGGAGCTGTTTTTT. The full variable domain, in which reference TRBV5-1 and TRBJ2-2 provide the parts outside the CDR3, is KAGVTQTPRYLIKTRGQQVTLSCSPISGHRSVSWYQQTPGQGLQFLFEYFSETQRNKGNFPGRFSGRQFSNSRSEMNVSTLELGDSALYLCASSLQGAPAGELFFGEGSRLTVL.

The chain uses TRBV5-6 and TRBJ1-5; D may be TRBD1 (6 bases). The CDR3 has 14 residues. Trimming pared 1 base from V and 6 bases from J, leaving 11 bases between. Germline V gene data show CDR1 as SGHDT and CDR2 as YYEEEE. The CDR3 region is CASSLMTGRQPQHF. CDR3 bases: TGTGCCAGCAGCTTGATGACAGGACGTCAGCCCCAGCATTTT.

The chain carries TRBV18 and TRBJ2-3; unclear D gene. Germline lookup yields CDR1 KGHSH and CDR2 LQKENI. The CDR3 runs to 12 residues. The V and J ends lost 4 bases and 4 bases respectively, with 6 bases between them. CDR3 sequence: CASSQSPDTQYF. CDR3 DNA sequence: TGTGCCAGCTCACAAAGCCCAGATACGCAGTATTTT.

The gene calls are TRBV27 and TRBJ2-7; 8 nucleotides line up with TRBD1. Germline V CDR1 and CDR2: MNHEY, SMNVEV (reference sequence). The length of the CDR3 is 12 residues. V lost 8 bases to trimming and J lost 5 bases; unmatched junction nucleotides: 5. The CDR3 DNA follows: TGTGCCAGCGAGGTACAGGGGGACGAGCAGTACTTC. This gives the protein CASEVQGDEQYF.

V and J are TRBV18 and TRBJ2-2, with 7 bases identical to TRBD1. The CDR3 is 15 residues long. The germline CDR1 and CDR2 sequences are KGHSH and LQKENI. V shed 3 bases and J 3 bases; nucleotides not matched to a gene: 4. The CDR3 reads CASSPYRGDTGELFF. In nucleotides, the CDR3 is TGTGCCAGCTCACCTTACAGGGGTGACACCGGGGAGCTGTTTTTT.